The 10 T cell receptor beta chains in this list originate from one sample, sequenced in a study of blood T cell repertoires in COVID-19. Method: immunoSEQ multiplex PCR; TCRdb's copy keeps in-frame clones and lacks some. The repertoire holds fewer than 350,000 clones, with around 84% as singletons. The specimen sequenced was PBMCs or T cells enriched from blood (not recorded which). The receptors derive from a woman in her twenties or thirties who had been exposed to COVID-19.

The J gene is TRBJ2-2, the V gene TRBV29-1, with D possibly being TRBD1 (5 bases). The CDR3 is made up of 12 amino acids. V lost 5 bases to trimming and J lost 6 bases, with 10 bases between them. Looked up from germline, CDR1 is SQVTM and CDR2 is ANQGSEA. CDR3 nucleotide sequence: TGCAGCGTTCTGTCAGGGCCCGGGGAGCTGTTTTTT. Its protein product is CSVLSGPGELFF.

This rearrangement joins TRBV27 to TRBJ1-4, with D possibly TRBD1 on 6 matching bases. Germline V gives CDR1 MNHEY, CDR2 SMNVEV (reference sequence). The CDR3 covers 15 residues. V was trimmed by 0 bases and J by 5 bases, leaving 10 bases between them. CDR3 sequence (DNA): TGTGCCAGCAGTTTATCGCGAGGACAGAATGAAAAACTGTTTTTT. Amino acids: CASSLSRGQNEKLFF.

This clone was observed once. CDR3 DNA: TGTGCCAGCATGAGGGCGGGCACCGGGGAGCTGTTTTTT. Its protein product is CASMRAGTGELFF. The J gene is TRBJ2-2, the V gene TRBV28; D may be TRBD2 (5 bases). The ends were cut back, 7 bases at V and 4 bases at J, with 10 bases in the middle. The CDR3 has 13 amino acids. CDR1 is MDHEN and CDR2 is SYDVKM in the germline V gene.

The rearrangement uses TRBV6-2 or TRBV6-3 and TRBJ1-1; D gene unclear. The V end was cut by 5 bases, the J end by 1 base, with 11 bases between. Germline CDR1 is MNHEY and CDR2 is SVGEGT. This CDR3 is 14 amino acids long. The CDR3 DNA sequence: TGTGCCAGCAGTCCCGGTGGTTCGAACACTGAAGCTTTCTTT. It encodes CASSPGGSNTEAFF.

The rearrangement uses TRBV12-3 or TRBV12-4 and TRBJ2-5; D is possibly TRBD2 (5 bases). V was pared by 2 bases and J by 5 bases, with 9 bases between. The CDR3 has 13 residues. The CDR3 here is CASSLTRGETQYF. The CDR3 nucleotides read TGTGCCAGCAGTTTAACTAGAGGCGAGACCCAGTACTTC.

CDR3 sequence reads: CASSPTLPQGTGELFF. As DNA, the CDR3 is TGCGCCAGCAGTCCCACCCTGCCTCAGGGTACCGGGGAGCTGTTTTTT. The rearrangement uses TRBV4-1 and TRBJ2-2; TRBD1 is a possible D gene (5 bases). CDR3 size: 16 residues. V lost 6 bases to trimming and J lost 5 bases, with 19 bases between them. Looked up from germline, CDR1 is MGHRA and CDR2 is YSYEKL.

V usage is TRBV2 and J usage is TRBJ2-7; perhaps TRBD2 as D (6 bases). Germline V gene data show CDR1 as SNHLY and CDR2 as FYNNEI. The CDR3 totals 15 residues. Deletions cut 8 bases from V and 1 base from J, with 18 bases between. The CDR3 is CASAPGGLSSYEQYF. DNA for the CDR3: TGTGCCAGCGCCCCCGGAGGGCTTAGTTCCTACGAGCAGTACTTC.

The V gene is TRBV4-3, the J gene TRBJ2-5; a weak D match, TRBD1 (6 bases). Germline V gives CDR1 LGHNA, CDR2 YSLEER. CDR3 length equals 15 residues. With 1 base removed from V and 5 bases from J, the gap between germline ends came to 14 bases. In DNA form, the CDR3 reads TGCGCCAGCAGCCAAGCGTCAGGGGTTTTGGAGACCCAGTACTTC. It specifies CASSQASGVLETQYF.

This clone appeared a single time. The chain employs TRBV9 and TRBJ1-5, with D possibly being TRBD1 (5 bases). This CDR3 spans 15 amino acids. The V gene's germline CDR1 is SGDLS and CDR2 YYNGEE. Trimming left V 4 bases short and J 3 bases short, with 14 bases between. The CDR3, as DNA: TGTGCCAGCAGCCAGGATACAGGCTTCAATCAGCCCCAGCATTTT. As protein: CASSQDTGFNQPQHF.

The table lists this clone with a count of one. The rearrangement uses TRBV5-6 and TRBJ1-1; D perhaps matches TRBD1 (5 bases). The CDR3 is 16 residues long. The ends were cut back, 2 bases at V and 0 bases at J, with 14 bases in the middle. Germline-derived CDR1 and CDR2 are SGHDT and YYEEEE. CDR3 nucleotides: TGTGCCAGCAGCTTTTTATCTGCGACAGTGAACACTGAAGCTTTCTTT. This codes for CASSFLSATVNTEAFF.